The rows below give T cell receptor beta chains drawn from one sample of a study of cytomegalovirus exposure and HLA in healthy donors. This table comes from immunoSEQ multiplex PCR, and its TCRdb copy is limited to in-frame clones, with some not included. The sample consists of 180,000 or so clones, 62% of them appearing once. Material for sequencing was PBMCs. These receptors came from a man aged 35 to 55 in good health and CMV-seronegative. CDR3s include the opening cysteine and the closing phenylalanine or tryptophan. The order of the fields is V gene, J gene, CDR3 protein.

>TRBV27|TRBJ2-3
CASSPSTSGRVDTQYF
>TRBV14|TRBJ2-7
CASSFRDRGAYEQYF
>TRBV19|TRBJ2-5
CASSPSGSAETQYF
>TRBV5-1|TRBJ2-2
CASSFDRTSTGELFF
>TRBV28|TRBJ1-6
CASSKSRQFNSPLHF
>TRBV5-5|TRBJ2-6
CASSQRGTGVSGANVLTF
>TRBV30|TRBJ2-5
CAWTGLTQYQETQYF
>TRBV5-4|TRBJ1-1
CASSLAGSTEAFF
>TRBV5-4|TRBJ2-1
CASTRWGGAYNEQFF
>TRBV6-5|TRBJ2-7
CASRDDRVQSYEQYF
>TRBV5-6|TRBJ1-4
CASSLQGLANEKLFF
>TRBV19|TRBJ2-6
CASSIAVTGANVLTF
>TRBV29-1|TRBJ1-1
CSVFLTGVVTEAFF
>TRBV30|TRBJ2-7
CAWSVAGGYEQYF
>TRBV28|TRBJ2-3
CASSLTTGLIGTDTQYF
>TRBV7-9|TRBJ2-7
CASSQSRASGRAGEQYF
>TRBV4-3|TRBJ2-7
CASSQGRNEQYF
>TRBV4-2|TRBJ1-4
CASSSTEINEKLFF
>TRBV9|TRBJ2-3
CASSGGRDLDTQYF
>TRBV27|TRBJ1-1
CASSSPGQGVMNTEAFF
>TRBV5-6|TRBJ2-7
CASSLSGTGPYEQYF
>TRBV4-3|TRBJ2-7
CASSPGGGGSGDYEQYF
>TRBV5-1|TRBJ2-3
CASSLTGQGAADTQYF
>TRBV9|TRBJ2-7
CASSVGTSGYEQYF
>TRBV5-1|TRBJ2-7
CASSLLQGATYEQYF
>TRBV5-1|TRBJ1-5
CASSLGGTNQPQHF
>TRBV7-2|TRBJ2-7
CASSFAPVGAGAYEQYF
>TRBV5-1|TRBJ2-7
CASSLSRTGYEQYF
>TRBV2|TRBJ2-1
CASSVGTGFYNEQFF
>TRBV28|TRBJ1-4
CASSLDRPLFF
>TRBV30|TRBJ2-6
CAWSNKQGAGANVLTF
>TRBV5-5|TRBJ2-2
CASSLDRTGELFF
>TRBV9|TRBJ2-7
CASSVGSGSGGYEQYF
>TRBV9|TRBJ2-1
CASSRSGDAYNEQFF
>TRBV5-1|TRBJ1-2
CASSPRQGNYGYTF
>TRBV30|TRBJ2-1
CAWRESGGRNEQFF
>TRBV6-1|TRBJ1-1
CASRAGPITEAFF
>TRBV9|TRBJ2-5
CASSVEGAKGETQYF
>TRBV6-1|TRBJ2-3
CASSENINTDTQYF
>TRBV5-6|TRBJ1-2
CASSPGRVSYGYTF
>TRBV11-2|TRBJ2-3
CASSRGSVGTDTQYF
>TRBV6-1|TRBJ1-4
CASSWGQGNEKLFF
>TRBV30|TRBJ1-1
CAWSPLWRTEAFF
>TRBV5-1|TRBJ2-3
CASSSLGLAGEVDTQYF
>TRBV25-1|TRBJ2-5
CASRGRLAGGGEQYF